This T cell receptor (beta chain) came from a study of molecular identifiers for immune sequencing clone quantification. Findings and caveats of the study: Clones above 20 RNA copies held over 97% of effector molecules, under 1% in naive cells.

Using its own MiXCR run on the PCR reads, TCRdb lists one record per CDR3 protein. The top ten hold approximately 0.8% of the sample, which has 460,000 or so distinct CDR3 sequences, 20% to 25% seen once. From germline, CDR1 is MNHEY and CDR2 SVGEGT. CDR3 length equals 13 residues. Comment on this clonotype: The antigen is undetermined. A read error is the likely source, as a far larger clone sits one nucleotide away.

Input for naive CD8 libraries was roughly 17,000 to 1,100,000 sorted cells; the RNA fraction used was 10%, 30% or 50%. Sorting isolated naive CD8 T cells as CD8+CD4-CCR7+CD45RA+ events. This TCR was recovered from a human donor in good health. Some libraries in this study had Jurkat cell RNA spiked in. The sequenced material came from naive CD8+ T cells from blood, with Jurkat cell RNA spiked in. The subset here: FACS-sorted CD8+CD4-CCR7+CD45RA+ naive T cells. The chain is built from TRBV6-2 or TRBV6-3 and TRBJ2-7, with D tentatively TRBD1 or TRBD2 (5 bases each). The CDR3 protein is CASSYGGTYGQYF. The DNA for the CDR3 is TGTGCCAGCAGTTACGGGGGAACCTACGGGCAGTACTTC.